These 17 T cell receptor beta chains originate from one sample sequenced in a study of graft-versus-host responses after intestinal transplantation. The data were produced by immunoSEQ multiplex PCR, yet TCRdb's version contains in-frame clones alone and is incomplete. The data contain over 75,000 clones, about 82% of them seen just once; the ten biggest clones take up roughly 1.4%. The input for sequencing was PBMCs, taken 255 days after intestinal transplant. These receptors were obtained from a human patient who received an intestinal transplant, so some T cells may come from the graft donor.

The J gene is TRBJ2-1, the V gene TRBV27; TRBD2 matches at 7 bases. This CDR3 is built from 18 residues. The germline V gene has CDR1 MNHEY and CDR2 SMNVEV (reference sequence). Trimming cost V 3 bases and J 3 bases; bases outside gene matches: 14. CDR3 in DNA: TGTGCCAGCAGTTTTTTCGGGCTCGCGGGACTAAACTACAATGAGCAGTTCTTC. Translating gives CASSFFGLAGLNYNEQFF.

This clone was counted a single time. The rearrangement links TRBV30 to TRBJ2-5; D not resolved. The CDR3 spans 13 residues. In germline, CDR1 is GTSNPN, CDR2 SVGIG (reference sequence). V was shortened by 1 base and J by 0 bases, with 6 bases between the two germline ends. The CDR3 region is CAWSAAYQETQYF. The CDR3 DNA sequence: TGTGCCTGGAGTGCCGCTTACCAAGAGACCCAGTACTTC.

V and J are TRBV6-1 and TRBJ2-5, with 7 bases aligning to TRBD1. The DNA end is more similar to TRBJ2-7, so the J call may be wrong. The CDR3 runs to 15 residues. Germline loops: CDR1 MNHNS, CDR2 SASEGT. CDR3 protein: CASRLTGASSYEQYF. CDR3 coding DNA: TGTGCCAGCCGTCTAACAGGGGCGAGCTCCTACGAGCAGTACTTC.

V is TRBV13 and J is TRBJ2-7; no definite D call. V lost 0 bases and J 0 bases, leaving 3 bases between the germline ends. Germline CDR1 PRHDT, CDR2 FYEKMQ (reference sequence). This CDR3 has 13 amino acids. CDR3 in DNA: TGTGCCAGCAGCTTAGGAGGCTCCTACGAGCAGTACTTC. This codes for CASSLGGSYEQYF.

This clone was seen once. The CDR3 sequence: CASSFERGDEKLFF. In DNA form, the CDR3 reads TGTGCCAGCAGCTTCGAACGCGGGGATGAAAAACTGTTTTTT. The gene calls are TRBV5-4 and TRBJ1-4; D call uncertain. The V end lost 2 bases, the J end lost 6 bases, and 11 bases lay between the germline ends. This CDR3 is 14 amino acids long. From germline, CDR1 is SGHNT and CDR2 YYREEE (reference sequence).

This chain connects TRBV28 to TRBJ2-6; no clear D gene. In germline, CDR1 is MDHEN, CDR2 SYDVKM. The V end lost 1 base, the J end lost 0 bases, and 4 bases lay between the germline ends. The CDR3 sequence is 15 residues long. As DNA, the CDR3 is TGTGCCAGCAGTTTATCCGTCTCTGGGGCCAACGTCCTGACTTTC. Translation gives CASSLSVSGANVLTF.

This sequence joins TRBV5-1 and TRBJ1-4; D ambiguous. Germline V CDR1 and CDR2: SGHRS, YFSETQ. With 1 base removed from V and 7 bases from J, the gap between germline ends came to 17 bases. CDR3 size: 16 residues. The CDR3 region is CASSLSGPRASEKLFF. The CDR3 DNA sequence: TGCGCCAGCAGCTTGTCTGGCCCGCGGGCTTCTGAAAAACTGTTTTTT.

The genes are TRBV30 and TRBJ2-7; D not resolved. The CDR3 runs 13 residues. The germline V gene encodes CDR1 GTSNPN and CDR2 SVGIG (reference sequence). The V end lost 2 bases, the J end lost 3 bases, and 11 bases lay between the germline ends. The CDR3 DNA sequence: TGTGCCTGGAGTCCTTTTGATGTCTACGAGCAGTACTTC. Protein product: CAWSPFDVYEQYF.

The chain uses TRBV13 and TRBJ1-6, with 7 nucleotides matching TRBD1. V shed 5 bases and J 7 bases; nucleotides not matched to a gene: 17. The CDR3 length is 18 residues. Per the germline V gene, CDR1 is PRHDT and CDR2 is FYEKMQ (reference sequence). The CDR3 loop reads CASSHHGTRQGRNSPLHF. CDR3 DNA sequence: TGTGCCAGCAGCCACCACGGGACGCGACAGGGAAGGAATTCACCCCTCCACTTT.

This clone occurred once. The chain links TRBV9 to TRBJ2-1, with D unresolved. This CDR3 has 12 residues. Trimming cost V 5 bases and J 6 bases, with 9 bases left between them. Germline-derived CDR1 and CDR2 are SGDLS and YYNGEE. The CDR3 loop is CASRGPSNEQFF. In DNA form, the CDR3 reads TGTGCCAGCAGAGGCCCTAGCAATGAGCAGTTCTTC.

The CDR3, as DNA: TGCAGCGTTGAAAAACGGGCCCAAGAGACCCAGTACTTC. It yields the protein CSVEKRAQETQYF. The rearrangement uses TRBV29-1 and TRBJ2-5; D is uncertain. Trimming pared 2 bases from V and 1 base from J, leaving 8 bases between. The germline V gene has CDR1 SQVTM and CDR2 ANQGSEA. The length of the CDR3 is 13 residues.

This rearrangement joins TRBV27 to TRBJ1-2; no clear D. V lost 2 bases and J lost 0, with 7 bases in between. The V gene's germline CDR1 is MNHEY and CDR2 SMNVEV (reference sequence). The CDR3 extends over 14 amino acids. The CDR3 protein is CASSLGRTNYGYTF. The CDR3 DNA is TGTGCCAGCAGTTTAGGGCGGACTAACTATGGCTACACCTTC.

The chain links TRBV9 to TRBJ2-5; 8 bases are a match to TRBD2. CDR3 length: 18 residues. V was pared by 3 bases and J by 2 bases, with 15 bases of the junction left unmatched. The germline CDR1 and CDR2 sequences are SGDLS and YYNGEE. CDR3 in DNA: TGTGCCAGCAGCGCCGGAGGAGGGGGTTTAGCGGGGCAAGAGACCCAGTACTTC. Protein: CASSAGGGGLAGQETQYF. Combining the CDR3 with reference TRBV9 and TRBJ2-5 gives the whole variable domain DSGVTQTPKHLITATGQRVTLRCSPRSGDLSVYWYQQSLDQGLQFLIQYYNGEERAKGNILERFSAQQFPDLHSELNLSSLELGDSALYFCASSAGGGGLAGQETQYFGPGTRLLVL.

This chain uses TRBV5-1 with TRBJ2-7, with 7 bases that match TRBD1. Germline CDR1 is SGHRS and CDR2 is YFSETQ. Trimming at V came to 0 bases and at J to 2 bases, leaving 2 bases not matched to a gene. This CDR3 is 14 amino acids long. The CDR3 region is CASSLDRGTYEQYF. The CDR3 DNA reads TGCGCCAGCAGCTTGGACAGGGGAACCTACGAGCAGTACTTC. Looking up the rest from reference TRBV5-1 and TRBJ2-7 gives the full variable domain: KAGVTQTPRYLIKTRGQQVTLSCSPISGHRSVSWYQQTPGQGLQFLFEYFSETQRNKGNFPGRFSGRQFSNSRSEMNVSTLELGDSALYLCASSLDRGTYEQYFGPGTRLTVT.

The J gene is TRBJ2-3, the V gene TRBV6-5; 12 nucleotides line up with TRBD2. Trimming took 2 bases from V and 4 from J; bases not matched to a gene: 4. CDR1 MNHEY and CDR2 SVGAGI come from the germline V gene. The CDR3 extends over 16 amino acids. The CDR3 loop reads CASSYGGLAGSDTQYF. The CDR3 nucleotides are TGTGCCAGCAGTTACGGGGGACTAGCGGGTTCAGATACGCAGTATTTT.

The genes are TRBV2 and TRBJ1-1, with D unclear. This CDR3 region has 13 residues. In germline, CDR1 is SNHLY, CDR2 FYNNEI. V dropped 6 bases and J dropped 6 bases, with 14 bases sitting between them. The CDR3 nucleotides are TGTGCCAGCAGGGACCCCCTGGGAGCTGAAGCTTTCTTT. Amino acid sequence: CASRDPLGAEAFF.

The rearrangement uses TRBV14 and TRBJ1-2; 7 nucleotides match TRBD1. J was trimmed by 8 bases and V by 1 base; bases with no gene match: 10. The CDR3 has 15 amino acids. CDR1 is SGHDN, CDR2 FVKESK, per germline. DNA for the CDR3: TGTGCCAGCAGCCAAGTAACCGGGACAGTGGGAGGCTACACCTTC. It is translated as CASSQVTGTVGGYTF.